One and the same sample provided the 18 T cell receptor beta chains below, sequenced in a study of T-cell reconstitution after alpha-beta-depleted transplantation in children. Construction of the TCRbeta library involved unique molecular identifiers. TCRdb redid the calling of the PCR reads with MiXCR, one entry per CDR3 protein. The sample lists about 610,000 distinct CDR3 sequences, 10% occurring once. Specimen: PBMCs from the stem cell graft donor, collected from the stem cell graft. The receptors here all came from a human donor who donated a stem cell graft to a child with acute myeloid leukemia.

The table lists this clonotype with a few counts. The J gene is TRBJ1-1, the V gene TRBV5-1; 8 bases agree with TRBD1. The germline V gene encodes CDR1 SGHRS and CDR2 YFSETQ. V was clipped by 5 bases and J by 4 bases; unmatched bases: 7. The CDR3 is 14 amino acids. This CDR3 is CASRDRQGRTEAFF. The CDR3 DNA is TGCGCCAGCAGGGATCGACAGGGGCGCACTGAAGCTTTCTTT.

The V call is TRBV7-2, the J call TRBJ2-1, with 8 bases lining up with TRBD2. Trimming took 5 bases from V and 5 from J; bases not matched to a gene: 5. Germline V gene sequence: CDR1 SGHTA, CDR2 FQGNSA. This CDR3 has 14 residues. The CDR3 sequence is CASSPRTSNNEQFF. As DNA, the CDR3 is TGTGCCAGCAGCCCGCGGACTAGCAACAATGAGCAGTTCTTC.

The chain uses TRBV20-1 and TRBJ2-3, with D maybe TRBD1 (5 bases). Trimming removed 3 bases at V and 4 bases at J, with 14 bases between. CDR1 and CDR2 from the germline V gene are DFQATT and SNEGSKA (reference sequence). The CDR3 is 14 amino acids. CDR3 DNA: TGCAGTGCTAGCATTCAGGGTATAGCAGATACGCAGTATTTT. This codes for CSASIQGIADTQYF.

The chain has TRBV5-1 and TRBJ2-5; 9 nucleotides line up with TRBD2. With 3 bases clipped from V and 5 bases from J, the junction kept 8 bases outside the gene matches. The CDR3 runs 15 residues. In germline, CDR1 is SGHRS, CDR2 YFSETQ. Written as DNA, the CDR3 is TGCGCCAGCAGCTCCGGGACTAGCTTACGGGAGACCCAGTACTTC. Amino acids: CASSSGTSLRETQYF.

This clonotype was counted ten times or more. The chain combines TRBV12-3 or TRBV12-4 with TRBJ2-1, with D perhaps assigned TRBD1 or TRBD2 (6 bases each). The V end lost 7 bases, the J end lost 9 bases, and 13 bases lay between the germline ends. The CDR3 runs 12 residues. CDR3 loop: CASTSRGAEQFF. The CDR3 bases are TGTGCCAGCACTTCGAGGGGGGCTGAGCAGTTCTTC.

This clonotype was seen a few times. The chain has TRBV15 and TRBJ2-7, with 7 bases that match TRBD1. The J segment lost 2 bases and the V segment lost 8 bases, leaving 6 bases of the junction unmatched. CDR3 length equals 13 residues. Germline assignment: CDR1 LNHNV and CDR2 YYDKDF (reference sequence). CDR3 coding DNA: TGTGCCACCCGGACAGGTGGGGCCTACGAGCAGTACTTC. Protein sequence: CATRTGGAYEQYF.

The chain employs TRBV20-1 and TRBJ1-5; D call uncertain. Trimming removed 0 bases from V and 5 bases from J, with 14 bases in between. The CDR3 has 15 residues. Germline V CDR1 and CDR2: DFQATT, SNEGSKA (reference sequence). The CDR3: CSARELKGLDQPQHF. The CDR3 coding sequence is TGCAGTGCTAGAGAGCTAAAGGGTTTGGATCAGCCCCAGCATTTT.

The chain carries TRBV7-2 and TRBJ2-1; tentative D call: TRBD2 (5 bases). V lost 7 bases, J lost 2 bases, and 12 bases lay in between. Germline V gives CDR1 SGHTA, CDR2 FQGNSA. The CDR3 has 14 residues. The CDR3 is CASKLERTYNEQFF. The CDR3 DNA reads TGTGCCAGCAAGTTGGAGCGGACCTACAATGAGCAGTTCTTC.

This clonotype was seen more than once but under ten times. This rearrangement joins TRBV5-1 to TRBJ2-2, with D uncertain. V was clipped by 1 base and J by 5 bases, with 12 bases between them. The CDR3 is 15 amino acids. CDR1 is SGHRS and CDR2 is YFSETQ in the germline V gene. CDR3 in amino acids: CASSLLKGRTGELFF. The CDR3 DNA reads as TGCGCCAGCAGCTTGCTGAAAGGGCGAACCGGGGAGCTGTTTTTT.

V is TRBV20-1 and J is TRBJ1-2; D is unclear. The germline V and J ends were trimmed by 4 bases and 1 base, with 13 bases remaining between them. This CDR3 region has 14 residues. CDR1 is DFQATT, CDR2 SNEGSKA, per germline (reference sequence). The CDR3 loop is CSATAFGNNYGYTF. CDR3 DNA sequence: TGCAGTGCTACGGCTTTTGGGAATAACTATGGCTACACCTTC.

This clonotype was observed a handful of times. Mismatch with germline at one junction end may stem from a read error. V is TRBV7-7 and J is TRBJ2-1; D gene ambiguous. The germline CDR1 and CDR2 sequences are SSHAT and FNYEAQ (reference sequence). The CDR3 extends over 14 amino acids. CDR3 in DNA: TGTGCTAGCAGCCCCGCAGCTGCCTACAATGAGCAGTTCTTC. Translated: CASSPAAAYNEQFF.

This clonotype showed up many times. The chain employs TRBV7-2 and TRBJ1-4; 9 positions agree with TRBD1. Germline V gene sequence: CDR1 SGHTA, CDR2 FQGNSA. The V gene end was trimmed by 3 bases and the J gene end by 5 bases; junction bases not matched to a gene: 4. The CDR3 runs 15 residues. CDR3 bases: TGTGCCAGCAGCTTTGGGACAGGGAAGAATGAAAAACTGTTTTTT. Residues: CASSFGTGKNEKLFF.

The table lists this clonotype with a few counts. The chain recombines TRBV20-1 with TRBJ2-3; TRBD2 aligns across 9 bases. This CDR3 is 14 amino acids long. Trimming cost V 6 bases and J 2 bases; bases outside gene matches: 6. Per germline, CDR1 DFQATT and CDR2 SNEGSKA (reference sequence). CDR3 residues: CSATLAGNTDTQYF. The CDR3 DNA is TGCAGTGCAACCCTAGCGGGGAACACAGATACGCAGTATTTT.

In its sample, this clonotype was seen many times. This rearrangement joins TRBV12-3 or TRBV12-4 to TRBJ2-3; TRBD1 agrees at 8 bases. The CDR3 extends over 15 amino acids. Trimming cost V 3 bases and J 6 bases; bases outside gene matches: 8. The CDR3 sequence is CASSFGTGRRDTQYF. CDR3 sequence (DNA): TGTGCCAGCAGTTTCGGGACAGGTCGTCGGGATACGCAGTATTTT.

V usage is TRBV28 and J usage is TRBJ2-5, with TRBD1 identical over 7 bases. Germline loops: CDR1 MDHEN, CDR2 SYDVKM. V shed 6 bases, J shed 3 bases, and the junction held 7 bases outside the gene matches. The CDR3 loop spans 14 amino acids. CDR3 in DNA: TGTGCCAGCAGGGAAGGGGGCCTTAAAGAGACCCAGTACTTC. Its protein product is CASREGGLKETQYF.

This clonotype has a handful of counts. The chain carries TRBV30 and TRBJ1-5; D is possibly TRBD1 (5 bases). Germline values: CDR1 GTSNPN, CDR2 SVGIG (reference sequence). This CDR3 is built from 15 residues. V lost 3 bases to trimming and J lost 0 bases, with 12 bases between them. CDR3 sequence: CAWSPFGGSNQPQHF. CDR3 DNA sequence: TGTGCCTGGAGCCCTTTTGGGGGTAGCAATCAGCCCCAGCATTTT.

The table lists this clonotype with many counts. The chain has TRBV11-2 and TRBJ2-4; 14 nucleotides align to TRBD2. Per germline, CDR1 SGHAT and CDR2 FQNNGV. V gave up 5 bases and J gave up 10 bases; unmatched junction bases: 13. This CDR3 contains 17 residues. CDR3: CASSTRPTSGRDKIQYF. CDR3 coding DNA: TGTGCCAGCAGCACCCGCCCGACTAGCGGGAGGGACAAAATTCAGTACTTC.

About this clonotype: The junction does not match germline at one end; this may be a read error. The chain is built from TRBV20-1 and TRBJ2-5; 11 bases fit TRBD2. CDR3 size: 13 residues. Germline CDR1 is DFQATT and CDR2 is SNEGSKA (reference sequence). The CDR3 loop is CSPSGRLGETQYF. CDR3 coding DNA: TGCAGTCCTAGCGGGAGGTTGGGAGAGACCCAGTACTTC.